This T cell receptor (beta chain) was found in a study of blood T cell repertoires in COVID-19. In the study overall: Whether acute or convalescent, the COVID-19 samples came from the United States, Italy and Spain. Nucleic acid was either cDNA or gDNA, and it came from T cells, B-cell-depleted T cells, or PBMCs.

In germline, CDR1 is MDHEN, CDR2 SYDVKM. The CDR3 adds up to 16 amino acids, both ends counted. Regarding this clone: The DNA is omitted, as the CDR3 cannot be located on it reliably, and the CDR3 follows TCRdb's listing.

Original data processing: Scientists estimated how many nucleated cells there were by amplifying reference gene primers. Using immunoSEQ multiplex PCR, the repertoire was profiled, and TCRdb retains in-frame clones only, with some absent. V, J and clone size reflect that table, while D and trimming were determined from the DNA. The sample shows fewer than 250,000 clones, 85% to 90% of them seen only once. Enrolled during active infection, Seattle patients were then followed longitudinally. Sequencing was done on a sample of peripheral blood. This rearrangement joins TRBV28 to TRBJ1-1; the table's D call of TRBD1 was not tested on the DNA. This receptor was obtained from a man aged 45-65 years with COVID-19, enrolled during active disease. The chain's CDR3 is CASSTSGQIMNTEAFF.